The text below deals with one T cell receptor (beta chain). The antigen is unknown. V lost 1 base and J 1 base, leaving 8 bases between the germline ends. Germline CDR1 reads LNHNV; CDR2 reads YYDKDF (reference sequence). There are 15 residues in the CDR3. These data belong to a study of OX40 agonist ivuxolimab in advanced cancers. Turning to the study itself: The dose-escalation cohort was around 83% male, with a mean age of 60 years, ranging roughly 20 to 90. Study results and limitations: Among the lowest peripheral clonal expansion occurred in 0.1-3.0 mg/kg partial responders. Clonal expansion from baseline to week 6 occurred in both CD4+ and CD8+ T cells.

People who had autoimmune disease history or systemic immunosuppression were excluded. Assay: immunoSEQ multiplex PCR; the TCRdb copy retains only in-frame clones and omits some. Here the sample spans tens of thousands of clones, around 81% being singletons. The sample in question was CD4+ or CD8+ T cells sorted from blood, obtained in a trial of the OX40 agonist ivuxolimab. The sequence came from an adult with an advanced solid tumor such as melanoma, head and neck, liver or kidney cancer. The rearrangement links TRBV15 to TRBJ1-5; no clear D gene. The CDR3 nucleotides read TGTGCCACCAGCAGAGTGGCAGTAAGCAATCAGCCCCAGCATTTT. Translated, it gives CATSRVAVSNQPQHF.